Below are 12 T cell receptor beta chains sequenced from a single sample in a study of blood T cells in healthy people across ages. It was with a sample-barcoded 5' primer and a J-beta primer mix that a second PCR of about 6 to 12 cycles was run. One entry per CDR3 protein, called by TCRdb with MiXCR from the 5' RACE reads. The table shows 950,000 to 1,200,000 distinct CDR3 sequences, with more than 30% occurring only once. The material sequenced was blood. Every receptor here comes from a young man in good health.

This clonotype was detected only a few times. The chain uses TRBV12-5 and TRBJ2-5; no definite D call. The V gene lost 3 bases and the J gene lost 4 bases, with 15 bases spanning the gap. Germline lookup yields CDR1 LGHNT and CDR2 FRNRAP. CDR3 size: 15 residues. The CDR3 spells CASGFGVEVVETQYF. DNA for the CDR3: TGTGCTAGTGGTTTTGGGGTTGAGGTGGTAGAGACCCAGTACTTC. Full variable domain (missing parts from reference TRBV12-5 and TRBJ2-5): DARVTQTPRHKVTEMGQEVTMRCQPILGHNTVFWYRQTMMQGLELLAYFRNRAPLDDSGMPKDRFSAEMPDATLATLKIQPSEPRDSAVYFCASGFGVEVVETQYFGPGTRLLVL.

Ten or more counts support this clonotype. The chain is built from TRBV5-1 and TRBJ2-3, with D perhaps TRBD1 or TRBD2 (6 bases each). This CDR3 comprises 19 residues. CDR1 and CDR2 (germline): SGHRS, YFSETQ. V lost 4 bases, J lost 0 bases, and 24 bases lay in between. This chain's CDR3 is CASSTGQTRDFQSTDTQYF. As DNA, the CDR3 is TGCGCCAGCAGCACCGGACAGACACGGGACTTTCAGAGCACAGATACGCAGTATTTT.

This clonotype has only a few counts. The chain is built from TRBV10-3 and TRBJ2-7; 11 bases fit TRBD2. Germline CDR1 is ENHRY and CDR2 is SYGVKD. V was clipped by 6 bases and J by 2 bases; unmatched bases: 3. CDR3 length: 14 residues. The CDR3 region is CAIRSTSGAYEQYF. The CDR3 coding sequence is TGTGCCATCAGATCGACTAGCGGGGCCTACGAGCAGTACTTC.

This chain links TRBV20-1 with TRBJ2-4; D is perhaps TRBD1 (6 bases). The CDR3 spans 15 residues. Trimming pared 3 bases from V and 0 bases from J, leaving 12 bases between. CDR1 is DFQATT and CDR2 is SNEGSKA in the germline V gene (reference sequence). CDR3 sequence reads: CSASRGRLAKNIQYF. The DNA for the CDR3 is TGCAGTGCTAGCAGGGGAAGACTAGCCAAAAACATTCAGTACTTC.

The V and J genes are TRBV2 and TRBJ1-1; D may be TRBD1 (5 bases). The length of the CDR3 is 15 residues. V lost 6 bases and J 7 bases, leaving 21 bases between the germline ends. Per the germline V gene, CDR1 is SNHLY and CDR2 is FYNNEI. CDR3 DNA: TGTGCCAGCAGGGGGGACGAATTTCCGAGAAGTGAAGCTTTCTTT. As protein: CASRGDEFPRSEAFF.

This clonotype was observed a handful of times. The chain has TRBV11-2 and TRBJ2-7, with D unclear. Trimming removed 1 base from V and 1 base from J, with 14 bases in between. Per the germline V gene, CDR1 is SGHAT and CDR2 is FQNNGV. The CDR3 contains 16 residues. The chain's CDR3 is CASSLVKHMVSYEQYF. The CDR3 DNA sequence: TGTGCCAGCAGCTTAGTAAAACATATGGTGTCCTACGAGCAGTACTTC.

The chain links TRBV12-3 or TRBV12-4 to TRBJ2-1; TRBD2 matches 11 bases. The CDR3 contains 16 residues. The V gene end was trimmed by 7 bases and the J gene end by 1 base; junction bases not matched to a gene: 6. The DNA of the CDR3 is TGTGCCAGCACCGTGACTAGCGGGAAGTCCTACAATGAGCAGTTCTTC. It translates to CASTVTSGKSYNEQFF.

This clonotype occurred a few times. The chain couples TRBV27 to TRBJ2-1; 9 bases agree with TRBD2. V lost 5 bases, J lost 5 bases, and 4 bases stayed unmatched. The CDR3 is 14 amino acids. Germline V CDR1 and CDR2: MNHEY, SMNVEV (reference sequence). This chain's CDR3 is CASSIAGANNEQFF. The CDR3, as DNA: TGTGCCAGCAGTATAGCGGGGGCTAACAATGAGCAGTTCTTC.

This clonotype was detected a few times. This chain joins TRBV2 and TRBJ2-4, with a possible D match to TRBD1 (5 bases). This CDR3 is built from 17 residues. V lost 7 bases to trimming and J lost 2 bases, with 21 bases between them. Germline CDR1 reads SNHLY; CDR2 reads FYNNEI. This CDR3 reads CASNTAIGAGTKNIQYF. DNA of the CDR3: TGTGCCAGCAATACAGCGATAGGGGCAGGGACCAAAAACATTCAGTACTTC.

This rearrangement joins TRBV3-1 to TRBJ1-3; D remains unclear. The CDR3 contains 14 residues. V lost 3 bases and J lost 4, with 10 bases in between. Germline V gene data show CDR1 as LGHDT and CDR2 as YNNKEL (reference sequence). The CDR3 DNA reads as TGTGCCAGCAGCCACCTTCCGCCGGGAAACACCATATATTTT. This codes for CASSHLPPGNTIYF. Filled out from reference TRBV3-1 and TRBJ1-3, the complete variable domain reads DTAVSQTPKYLVTQMGNDKSIKCEQNLGHDTMYWYKQDSKKFLKIMFSYNNKELIINETVPNRFSPKSPDKAHLNLHINSLELGDSAVYFCASSHLPPGNTIYFGEGSWLTVV.

The rearrangement uses TRBV3-1 and TRBJ2-7; 7 nucleotides match TRBD1. Per the germline V gene, CDR1 is LGHDT and CDR2 is YNNKEL (reference sequence). V shed 4 bases, J shed 3 bases, and the junction held 9 bases outside the gene matches. CDR3 length: 15 amino acids. The DNA for the CDR3 is TGTGCCAGCAGCCCACAGACAGGGACCAACTACGAGCAGTACTTC. Its translation: CASSPQTGTNYEQYF.

J is TRBJ2-1 and V is TRBV6-2 or TRBV6-3; tentatively, D is TRBD1 or TRBD2 (5 bases each). V was shortened by 6 bases and J by 8 bases, with 17 bases between the two germline ends. The germline CDR1 and CDR2 sequences are MNHEY and SVGEGT. The CDR3 has 14 amino acids. CDR3 bases: TGTGCCAGCAGCTTACCGGGACGCAGCTATGAGCAGTTCTTC. Translated, it gives CASSLPGRSYEQFF.